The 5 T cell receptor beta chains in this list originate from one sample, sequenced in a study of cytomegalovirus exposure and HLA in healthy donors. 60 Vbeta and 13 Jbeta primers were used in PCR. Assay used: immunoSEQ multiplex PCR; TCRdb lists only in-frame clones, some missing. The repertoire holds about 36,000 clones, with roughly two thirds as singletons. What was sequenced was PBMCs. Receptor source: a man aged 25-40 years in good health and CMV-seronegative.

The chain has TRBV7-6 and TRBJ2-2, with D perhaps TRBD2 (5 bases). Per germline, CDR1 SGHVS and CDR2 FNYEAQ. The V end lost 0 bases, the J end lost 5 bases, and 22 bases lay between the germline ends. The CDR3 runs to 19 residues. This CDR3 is CASSLAGDGRTGKTGELFF. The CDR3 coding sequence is TGTGCCAGCAGCTTAGCGGGAGACGGCCGCACGGGAAAGACCGGGGAGCTGTTTTTT.

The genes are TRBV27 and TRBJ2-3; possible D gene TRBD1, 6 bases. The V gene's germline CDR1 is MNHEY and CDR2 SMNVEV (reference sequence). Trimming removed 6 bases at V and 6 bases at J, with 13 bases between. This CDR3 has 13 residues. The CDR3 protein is CASSKQGGDTQYF. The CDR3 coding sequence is TGTGCCAGCAGCAAACAGGGTGGGGATACGCAGTATTTT.

For the CDR3, the DNA is TGTGCCAGCAGCCAGGGGGCGGTATCGACTGGCTACACCTTC. Amino acids: CASSQGAVSTGYTF. The V call is TRBV6-6, the J call TRBJ1-2; 8 bases fit TRBD1. V lost 6 bases and J lost 7; bases outside the gene matches: 10. The CDR3 has 14 amino acids. Germline CDR1 and CDR2: MNHNY and SVGAGI (reference sequence).

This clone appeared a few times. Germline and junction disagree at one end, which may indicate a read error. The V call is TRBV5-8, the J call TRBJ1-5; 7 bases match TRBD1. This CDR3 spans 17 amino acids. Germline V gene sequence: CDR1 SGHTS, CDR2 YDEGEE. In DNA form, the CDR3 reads TGTGCCAGCAACTTGGTGGAGGGGGCGTATAGCAATCAGCCCCAGCATTTT. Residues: CASNLVEGAYSNQPQHF.

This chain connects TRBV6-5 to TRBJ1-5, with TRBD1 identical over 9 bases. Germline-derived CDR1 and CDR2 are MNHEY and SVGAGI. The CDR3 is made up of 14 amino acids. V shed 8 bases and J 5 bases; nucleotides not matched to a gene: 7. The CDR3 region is CASRSGTGHQPQHF. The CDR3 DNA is TGTGCCAGCCGGTCCGGGACAGGGCATCAGCCCCAGCATTTT.